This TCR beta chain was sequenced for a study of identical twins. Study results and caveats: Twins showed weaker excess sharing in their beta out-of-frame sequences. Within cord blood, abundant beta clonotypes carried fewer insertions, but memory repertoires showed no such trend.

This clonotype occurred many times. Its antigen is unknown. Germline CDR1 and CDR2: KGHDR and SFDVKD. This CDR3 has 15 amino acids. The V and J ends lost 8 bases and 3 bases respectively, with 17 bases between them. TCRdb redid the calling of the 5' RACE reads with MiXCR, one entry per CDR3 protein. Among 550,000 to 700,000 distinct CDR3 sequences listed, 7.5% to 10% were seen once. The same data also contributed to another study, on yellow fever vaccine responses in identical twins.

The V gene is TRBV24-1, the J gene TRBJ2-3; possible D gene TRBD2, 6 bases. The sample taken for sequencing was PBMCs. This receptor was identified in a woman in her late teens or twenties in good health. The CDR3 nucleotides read TGTGCCACCAACCAGGGCCGTGGGACTACAGATACGCAGTATTTT. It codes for CATNQGRGTTDTQYF.